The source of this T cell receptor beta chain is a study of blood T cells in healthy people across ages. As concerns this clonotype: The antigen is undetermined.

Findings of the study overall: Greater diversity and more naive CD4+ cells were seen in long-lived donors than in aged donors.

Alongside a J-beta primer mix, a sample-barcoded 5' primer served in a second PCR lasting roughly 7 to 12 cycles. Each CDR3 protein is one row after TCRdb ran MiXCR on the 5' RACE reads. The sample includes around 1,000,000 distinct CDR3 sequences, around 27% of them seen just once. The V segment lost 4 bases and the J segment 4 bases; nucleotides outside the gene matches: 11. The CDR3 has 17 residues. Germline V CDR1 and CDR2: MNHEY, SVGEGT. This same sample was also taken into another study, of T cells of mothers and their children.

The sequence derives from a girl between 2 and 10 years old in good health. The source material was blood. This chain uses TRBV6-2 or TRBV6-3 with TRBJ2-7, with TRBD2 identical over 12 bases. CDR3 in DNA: TGTGCCAGCAGTTTCCCCCGGTCGACTAGCGGGGGTTACGAGCAGTACTTC. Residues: CASSFPRSTSGGYEQYF.